This T cell receptor beta chain comes out of a study of PD-L1 blockade in urothelial cancer. Looking at the study overall: In the mid-2010s therapy began: atezolizumab 1,200 mg intravenously every 3 weeks.

The CDR3 runs 15 residues. This clone was seen more than once but under ten times. The time point denotes: pretreatment peripheral blood. Each PCR reaction had synthetic TCR analog templates spiked into it. Sequenced by immunoSEQ multiplex PCR; TCRdb stores in-frame clones only, minus some. The repertoire consists of 95,000 to 100,000 clones, with more than 75% occurring once and the leading ten covering roughly 2%. The chain carries TRBV21-1 and TRBJ2-7; the DNA was not compared with TRBD2, the D call given in the table. TRBV21-1 is a documented pseudogene. Sequenced material: PBMCs, taken around atezolizumab (anti-PD-L1) treatment. The sequence derives from a man aged 55 to 70 with urothelial cancer. CDR3 sequence reads: CASSSQLAGWCEQYF. As DNA, the CDR3 is TGTGCCAGCAGCTCTCAACTAGCGGGATGGTGCGAGCAGTACTTC.